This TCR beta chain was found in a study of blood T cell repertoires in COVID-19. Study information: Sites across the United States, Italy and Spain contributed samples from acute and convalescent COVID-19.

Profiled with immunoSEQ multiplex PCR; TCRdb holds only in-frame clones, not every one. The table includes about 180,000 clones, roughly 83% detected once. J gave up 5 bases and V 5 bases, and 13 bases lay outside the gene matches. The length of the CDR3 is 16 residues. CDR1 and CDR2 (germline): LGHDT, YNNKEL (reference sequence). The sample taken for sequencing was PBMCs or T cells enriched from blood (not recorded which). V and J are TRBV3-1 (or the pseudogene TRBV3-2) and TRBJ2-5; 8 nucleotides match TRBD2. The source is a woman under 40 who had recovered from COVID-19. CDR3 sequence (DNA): TGTGCCAGCAGCTCTTTTAGCGGGAATTCCCGCGAGACCCAGTACTTC. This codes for CASSSFSGNSRETQYF.